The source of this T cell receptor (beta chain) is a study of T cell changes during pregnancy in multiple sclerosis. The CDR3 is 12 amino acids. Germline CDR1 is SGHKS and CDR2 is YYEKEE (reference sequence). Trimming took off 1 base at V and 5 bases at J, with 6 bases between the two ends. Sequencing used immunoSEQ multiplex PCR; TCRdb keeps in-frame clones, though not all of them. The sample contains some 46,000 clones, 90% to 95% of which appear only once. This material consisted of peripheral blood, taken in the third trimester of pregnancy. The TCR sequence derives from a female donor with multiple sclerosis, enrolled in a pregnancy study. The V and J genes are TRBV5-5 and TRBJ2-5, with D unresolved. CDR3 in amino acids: CASSLSQETQYF. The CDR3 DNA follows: TGTGCCAGCAGCTTGTCACAGGAGACCCAGTACTTC.